The next 28 T cell receptor beta chains were all read from a single sample in a study of response to subunit inactivated influenza vaccine. Using its own MiXCR run on the RT-PCR reads, TCRdb lists one record per CDR3 protein. The sample comprises about 800,000 distinct CDR3 sequences, 21% of which are singletons, and roughly 10% rests with the top ten. The specimen comprised PBMCs from blood, sampled roughly 5 days after vaccination. The source of these receptors is a man aged 50 to 59 who received an inactivated influenza vaccine.

The J gene is TRBJ2-1, the V gene TRBV29-1, with D possibly called TRBD1 or TRBD2 (6 bases each). The V and J ends lost 4 bases and 6 bases respectively, with 10 bases between them. The CDR3 extends over 12 amino acids. Looked up from germline, CDR1 is SQVTM and CDR2 is ANQGSEA. The CDR3 sequence: CSVARGANEQFF. In nucleotides, the CDR3 is TGCAGCGTTGCTAGGGGGGCCAATGAGCAGTTCTTC.

This clonotype was seen a few times. V gene TRBV29-1 combines with J gene TRBJ1-1; 8 bases are shared with TRBD1. Losses at the gene ends were 5 bases for V and 1 base for J; bases not matched to a gene: 6. The CDR3 sequence is 14 residues long. Germline-derived CDR1 and CDR2 are SQVTM and ANQGSEA. CDR3 in amino acids: CSVSYRGKNTEAFF. CDR3 bases: TGCAGCGTTTCATACAGGGGGAAGAACACTGAAGCTTTCTTT.

The chain has TRBV20-1 and TRBJ2-5, with D perhaps TRBD1 or TRBD2 (7 bases each). Trimming took off 6 bases at V and 5 bases at J, with 19 bases between the two ends. The CDR3 sequence is 14 residues long. Germline values: CDR1 DFQATT, CDR2 SNEGSKA (reference sequence). CDR3 loop: CSAATGDYSETQYF. Here the CDR3 DNA reads TGCAGTGCGGCTACAGGGGACTACTCGGAGACCCAGTACTTC.

This clonotype was seen ten or more times. This chain uses TRBV29-1 with TRBJ2-2; D gene ambiguous. The V end lost 3 bases, the J end lost 4 bases, and 12 bases lay between the germline ends. The CDR3 has 14 amino acids. Germline CDR1 and CDR2: SQVTM and ANQGSEA. The CDR3, as DNA: TGCAGCGTTGATCCGGCGTCAGGCACCGGGGAGCTGTTTTTT. It is translated as CSVDPASGTGELFF.

This rearrangement joins TRBV4-2 to TRBJ1-6; D not certain. The CDR3 length is 17 residues. The germline CDR1 and CDR2 sequences are LGHNA and YNFKEQ. V lost 0 bases to trimming and J lost 8 bases, with 17 bases between them. CDR3 region: CASSQDPSGASYSPLHF. The CDR3 bases are TGTGCCAGCAGCCAAGATCCTTCAGGAGCCTCTTATTCACCCCTCCACTTT.

This rearrangement joins TRBV12-3 or TRBV12-4 to TRBJ1-2, with a possible D match to TRBD1 (6 bases). The CDR3 extends over 13 amino acids. Trimming pared 6 bases from V and 4 bases from J, leaving 12 bases between. This chain's CDR3 is CASRRTGSYGYTF. CDR3 bases: TGTGCCAGCAGGCGTACAGGGAGCTATGGCTACACCTTC.

This clonotype was seen a handful of times. The rearrangement uses TRBV7-9 and TRBJ1-4; D is unclear. Germline CDR1 SEHNR, CDR2 FQNEAQ (reference sequence). The CDR3 contains 16 residues. V lost 0 bases and J lost 8, with 16 bases in between. CDR3 sequence reads: CASSLAPGVGWEKLFF. The CDR3 DNA sequence: TGTGCCAGCAGCTTAGCGCCCGGGGTCGGTTGGGAAAAACTGTTTTTT.

V gene TRBV27 combines with J gene TRBJ2-7; D remains unclear. V was clipped by 4 bases and J by 6 bases, with 10 bases between them. This CDR3 is built from 12 residues. CDR1 is MNHEY and CDR2 is SMNVEV in the germline V gene (reference sequence). CDR3 bases: TGTGCCAGCAGTTCCCTGAGGTCCGAGCAGTACTTC. It is translated as CASSSLRSEQYF.

The chain carries TRBV5-1 and TRBJ2-3, with no clear D. CDR1 is SGHRS, CDR2 YFSETQ, per germline. With 0 bases removed from V and 4 bases from J, the gap between germline ends came to 15 bases. This CDR3 comprises 16 residues. CDR3 in DNA: TGCGCCAGCAGCTTGGCCCCGATGTATAAGGCAGATACGCAGTATTTT. Its translation is CASSLAPMYKADTQYF.

This clonotype was picked up a small number of times. The DNA of the CDR3 is TGTGCCAGCAGTTACCCAGGGGGAGGTTACGAGCAGTACTTC. Its protein product is CASSYPGGGYEQYF. The V gene is TRBV6-2 or TRBV6-3, the J gene TRBJ2-7, with D possibly being TRBD1 (7 bases). CDR3 length equals 14 residues. The V gene's germline CDR1 is MNHEY and CDR2 SVGEGT. V was cut by 2 bases and J by 4 bases, with 12 bases left in between.

This clonotype was recorded a few times. The V call is TRBV20-1, the J call TRBJ2-1; D unclear. The V end lost 4 bases, the J end lost 5 bases, and 12 bases lay between the germline ends. This CDR3 region has 13 residues. Germline CDR1 is DFQATT and CDR2 is SNEGSKA (reference sequence). CDR3 region: CSAIRSENNEQFF. CDR3 coding DNA: TGCAGTGCTATACGGAGCGAGAACAATGAGCAGTTCTTC.

This clonotype has more than one count but fewer than ten. CDR3 sequence: CASPRGGPRYEQYF. Written as DNA, the CDR3 is TGTGCCAGCCCCAGGGGGGGCCCGAGGTACGAGCAGTACTTC. The chain joins TRBV21-1 to TRBJ2-7; the table's D call of TRBD1 was not tested on the DNA. TRBV21-1 is a pseudogene segment. The CDR3 is 14 amino acids.

The chain links TRBV28 to TRBJ2-1, with 9 positions matching TRBD2. V trimming: 3 bases; J trimming: 0 bases; junction bases outside the gene matches: 9. The CDR3 is 18 amino acids. Germline loops: CDR1 MDHEN, CDR2 SYDVKM. CDR3 in amino acids: CASSFPRSGSGSYNEQFF. The CDR3 DNA follows: TGTGCCAGCAGTTTCCCCCGTAGCGGGAGTGGCTCCTACAATGAGCAGTTCTTC.

This clonotype was counted between two and nine times. This chain's CDR3 is CAISKSIGETQYF. CDR3 nucleotides: TGTGCCATCAGTAAAAGTATTGGAGAGACCCAGTACTTC. The gene calls are TRBV10-3 and TRBJ2-5, with unresolved D. This CDR3 contains 13 residues. Trimming took 5 bases from V and 4 from J, leaving 11 bases between them. The V gene's germline CDR1 is ENHRY and CDR2 SYGVKD.

There are many counts of this clonotype. The chain employs TRBV5-1 and TRBJ1-4, with TRBD1 as a possible D gene (5 bases). CDR3 length: 15 residues. Germline CDR1 is SGHRS and CDR2 is YFSETQ. Deletions cut 1 base from V and 3 bases from J, with 10 bases between. CDR3 sequence (DNA): TGCGCCAGCAGCTTGAAGGGGAGCCCTAATGAAAAACTGTTTTTT. Its translation is CASSLKGSPNEKLFF. The whole variable domain, remainder taken from reference TRBV5-1 and TRBJ1-4, is KAGVTQTPRYLIKTRGQQVTLSCSPISGHRSVSWYQQTPGQGLQFLFEYFSETQRNKGNFPGRFSGRQFSNSRSEMNVSTLELGDSALYLCASSLKGSPNEKLFFGSGTQLSVL.

J is TRBJ2-1 and V is TRBV14, with 7 bases fitting TRBD2. The CDR3 consists of 24 residues. From germline, CDR1 is SGHDN and CDR2 FVKESK. V lost 0 bases to trimming and J lost 1 base; unmatched junction nucleotides: 27. CDR3 loop: CASSQESGYPVAGEIIRSYNEQFF. The CDR3 DNA reads TGTGCCAGCAGCCAAGAGAGCGGCTATCCCGTGGCGGGAGAAATAATTAGGTCCTACAATGAGCAGTTCTTC.

This clonotype was seen only a few times. This chain uses TRBV20-1 with TRBJ2-2, with D maybe TRBD1 (5 bases). This CDR3 comprises 17 residues. CDR1 and CDR2 from the germline V gene are DFQATT and SNEGSKA (reference sequence). With 0 bases removed from V and 4 bases from J, the gap between germline ends came to 18 bases. The CDR3, as DNA: TGCAGTGCTAGAGATAGGACCTGGGGCTCTATCACCGGGGAGCTGTTTTTT. Its translation: CSARDRTWGSITGELFF.

This chain connects TRBV5-1 to TRBJ1-3, with a weak D call TRBD1 (6 bases). Germline V lookup: CDR1 SGHRS, CDR2 YFSETQ. Trimming removed 4 bases at V and 0 bases at J, with 11 bases between. There are 15 residues in the CDR3. CDR3 residues: CASSLTGISGNTIYF. The CDR3 DNA reads as TGCGCCAGCAGCCTTACAGGGATCTCTGGAAACACCATATATTTT.

The chain combines TRBV30 with TRBJ2-1, with D maybe TRBD1 (6 bases). The CDR3 consists of 15 residues. Per germline, CDR1 GTSNPN and CDR2 SVGIG (reference sequence). V was trimmed by 0 bases and J by 0 bases, leaving 9 bases between them. The CDR3 spells CAWSVQGSSYNEQFF. CDR3 nucleotides: TGTGCCTGGAGTGTCCAGGGGAGCTCCTACAATGAGCAGTTCTTC.

The chain is built from TRBV20-1 and TRBJ2-7; 9 bases are a match to TRBD1. J was trimmed by 2 bases and V by 2 bases; bases with no gene match: 4. Germline loops: CDR1 DFQATT, CDR2 SNEGSKA (reference sequence). This CDR3 comprises 14 residues. The CDR3 DNA follows: TGCAGTGCTAGACAAACAGGGGGCCCCTACGAGCAGTACTTC. Its protein is CSARQTGGPYEQYF.

This clonotype was found a few times. The chain joins TRBV28 to TRBJ1-2, with D uncertain. The CDR3 covers 13 residues. Germline V gives CDR1 MDHEN, CDR2 SYDVKM. The V and J ends lost 3 bases and 5 bases respectively, with 10 bases between them. The CDR3, as DNA: TGTGCCAGCAGTTTCGAACAGAAATATGGCTACACCTTC. Translated, it gives CASSFEQKYGYTF.

The rearrangement uses TRBV4-3 and TRBJ1-2; D call uncertain. CDR1 and CDR2 (germline): LGHNA, YSLEER. V was cut by 3 bases and J by 8 bases, with 19 bases left in between. This CDR3 is built from 15 residues. The CDR3 bases are TGCGCCAGCAGCCAGGACGGGATGACATCGGGCGGCTACACCTTC. Its protein is CASSQDGMTSGGYTF.

This clonotype was counted a few times. The rearrangement links TRBV19 to TRBJ2-1, with TRBD2 matching over 11 bases. The trim removed 1 base at V and 4 bases at J, leaving 0 bases unmatched. The CDR3 extends over 15 amino acids. Germline loops: CDR1 LNHDA, CDR2 SQIVND (reference sequence). DNA of the CDR3: TGTGCCAGTAGTATAGCTAGCGGGGGGTACAATGAGCAGTTCTTC. Amino acids: CASSIASGGYNEQFF.

The chain has TRBV20-1 and TRBJ2-3, with 9 nucleotides matching TRBD2. The CDR3 runs 16 residues. The V segment lost 3 bases and the J segment 0 bases; nucleotides outside the gene matches: 7. Germline values: CDR1 DFQATT, CDR2 SNEGSKA (reference sequence). The CDR3 bases are TGCAGTGCTAGGTGGGGGCTAGCGGGGAGCACAGATACGCAGTATTTT. It yields the protein CSARWGLAGSTDTQYF.

Details on this clonotype: An end of the junction does not agree with germline; a read error may underlie this. The chain has TRBV5-1 and TRBJ2-1; 8 bases map to TRBD2. This CDR3 comprises 14 residues. The germline CDR1 and CDR2 sequences are SGHRS and YFSETQ. CDR3 coding DNA: TGCGCCAGCAGCGTTAGCGGGGAGTACACTGAGCAGTTCTTC. Residues: CASSVSGEYTEQFF.

This sequence joins TRBV2 and TRBJ2-7; no definite D call. CDR3 length: 12 residues. Germline V gene data show CDR1 as SNHLY and CDR2 as FYNNEI. Trimming stripped 10 bases from V and 0 bases from J, with 10 bases between. CDR3 loop: CATSWSSYEQYF. The CDR3 DNA sequence: TGTGCCACGTCGTGGAGCTCCTACGAGCAGTACTTC.

This clonotype was seen repeatedly, ten times or more. The rearrangement joins TRBV5-1 to TRBJ2-7; 10 bases agree with TRBD1. J was trimmed by 3 bases and V by 5 bases; bases with no gene match: 8. The germline V gene has CDR1 SGHRS and CDR2 YFSETQ. This CDR3 is 15 amino acids long. In DNA form, the CDR3 reads TGCGCCAGCAGGGCCGGGACAGGGGTTCTCTACGAGCAGTACTTC. Its translation: CASRAGTGVLYEQYF.

This clonotype was picked up many times. The V call is TRBV6-2 or TRBV6-3, the J call TRBJ2-3; 9 bases fit TRBD1. The CDR3 spans 15 residues. V trimming: 6 bases; J trimming: 5 bases; junction bases outside the gene matches: 9. Germline V gene data show CDR1 as MNHEY and CDR2 as SVGEGT. The CDR3 coding sequence is TGTGCCAGCAGGCCAGGGACAGGGTGGAGAGATACGCAGTATTTT. Translation: CASRPGTGWRDTQYF.